Given below is one T cell receptor beta chain in context. Its antigen is as yet unknown. Method: immunoSEQ multiplex PCR; TCRdb's copy keeps in-frame clones and lacks some. The sample holds 180,000 or so clones, 86% seen once. This specimen belongs to a study of cytomegalovirus exposure and HLA in healthy donors. For the study at large: The 550 to 700 first-cohort repertoires and the roughly 120 validation repertoires shared the same platform, a later analysis reported. General observations from the study: With high specificity and sensitivity, the classifier reportedly diagnosed cytomegalovirus status. The authors listed 180 or so TCR beta chains as cytomegalovirus-associated.

V shed 3 bases and J 2 bases; nucleotides not matched to a gene: 3. This CDR3 is built from 14 residues. The germline V gene encodes CDR1 KGHSH and CDR2 LQKENI. The sequenced material came from PBMCs. The V call is TRBV18, the J call TRBJ2-5; 7 nucleotides agree with TRBD1. The sequence was obtained from a man between 18 and 35 years old in good health and CMV-seropositive. The CDR3 region is CASSPRDSQETQYF. In DNA, the CDR3 is TGTGCCAGCTCACCCCGGGACAGTCAAGAGACCCAGTACTTC.